Following are 9 T cell receptor beta chains from one sample sequenced in a study of blood T cell repertoires in COVID-19. Assay used: immunoSEQ multiplex PCR; TCRdb lists only in-frame clones, some missing. This table holds a few hundred thousand clones, roughly 88% found once. Sequenced: peripheral blood. Receptor source: a man between 45 and 60 years old with COVID-19, enrolled during active disease.

The V and J genes are TRBV6-2 or TRBV6-3 and TRBJ2-2; a weak D match, TRBD1 (6 bases). Per the germline V gene, CDR1 is MNHEY and CDR2 is SVGEGT. V was shortened by 1 base and J by 9 bases, with 9 bases between the two germline ends. This CDR3 is built from 13 residues. CDR3 region: CASSYLGARELFF. CDR3 coding DNA: TGTGCCAGCAGTTACTTGGGGGCGCGGGAGCTGTTTTTT.

This clone was observed once. The genes are TRBV7-6 and TRBJ2-3; 7 bases fit TRBD1. This CDR3 has 18 amino acids. CDR1 is SGHVS, CDR2 FNYEAQ, per germline. V lost 1 base and J lost 4; bases outside the gene matches: 14. The CDR3 sequence is CASSLVSNQRGHADTQYF. The CDR3 DNA reads TGTGCCAGCAGCTTAGTATCCAATCAAAGGGGGCACGCAGATACGCAGTATTTT.

The chain carries TRBV5-6 and TRBJ2-7, with 8 bases lining up with TRBD1. Germline V gene data show CDR1 as SGHDT and CDR2 as YYEEEE. The CDR3 contains 15 residues. V lost 2 bases to trimming and J lost 3 bases; unmatched junction nucleotides: 7. The CDR3 DNA is TGTGCCAGCAGCTTAAGGACAGGGACGCTCTACGAGCAGTACTTC. This encodes CASSLRTGTLYEQYF.

The V gene is TRBV7-6, the J gene TRBJ2-3; weak D call: TRBD2 (5 bases). Germline V gene lookup returns CDR1 SGHVS and CDR2 FNYEAQ. V was cut by 6 bases and J by 1 base, with 14 bases left in between. The CDR3 loop spans 15 amino acids. The CDR3 sequence is CASSLLGSRTDTQYF. For the CDR3, the DNA is TGTGCCAGCAGTTTGCTAGGGAGCCGCACAGATACGCAGTATTTT.

V usage is TRBV5-6 and J usage is TRBJ1-4; a weak D match, TRBD1 (6 bases). The V end lost 0 bases, the J end lost 7 bases, and 10 bases lay between the germline ends. Germline assignment: CDR1 SGHDT and CDR2 YYEEEE. The length of the CDR3 is 14 residues. The CDR3 coding sequence is TGTGCCAGCAGCTTGGTTTCAGGGGCTGAAAAACTGTTTTTT. This translates into CASSLVSGAEKLFF. Based on the CDR3 plus reference TRBV5-6 and TRBJ1-4, the full variable domain is DAGVTQSPTHLIKTRGQQVTLRCSPKSGHDTVSWYQQALGQGPQFIFQYYEEEERQRGNFPDRFSGHQFPNYSSELNVNALLLGDSALYLCASSLVSGAEKLFFGSGTQLSVL.

The chain employs TRBV4-2 and TRBJ1-6; TRBD1 matches at 7 bases. Looked up from germline, CDR1 is LGHNA and CDR2 is YNFKEQ. The junction had 1 base not matched to a gene; V was cut back by 0 bases and J by 5 bases. CDR3 length: 15 residues. DNA of the CDR3: TGTGCCAGCAGCCAAGATACAGGGGATAATTCACCCCTCCACTTT. Translation: CASSQDTGDNSPLHF.

V and J are TRBV6-6 and TRBJ2-1; D call uncertain. In germline, CDR1 is MNHNY, CDR2 SVGAGI (reference sequence). CDR3 size: 13 residues. Trimming took 7 bases from V and 6 from J, leaving 13 bases between them. The CDR3 here is CASTLPGTNEQFF. DNA of the CDR3: TGTGCCAGCACCCTCCCAGGAACCAATGAGCAGTTCTTC.

This rearrangement joins TRBV30 to TRBJ2-7; the match to TRBD1 covers 9 bases. This CDR3 is built from 13 residues. In germline, CDR1 is GTSNPN, CDR2 SVGIG (reference sequence). Trimming took 3 bases from V and 3 from J; bases not matched to a gene: 3. The CDR3 coding sequence is TGTGCCTGGAGGAGGGGACAGGGCTACGAGCAGTACTTC. The encoded protein is CAWRRGQGYEQYF. Combining the CDR3 with reference TRBV30 and TRBJ2-7 gives the whole variable domain SQTIHQWPATLVQPVGSPLSLECTVEGTSNPNLYWYRQAAGRGLQLLFYSVGIGQISSEVPQNLSASRPQDRQFILSSKKLLLSDSGFYLCAWRRGQGYEQYFGPGTRLTVT.

CDR3 sequence reads: CASRPTGGYTEAFF. As DNA, the CDR3 is TGTGCCAGTAGACCGACAGGGGGATACACTGAAGCTTTCTTT. This sequence joins TRBV19 and TRBJ1-1; TRBD1 aligns across 9 bases. The CDR3 runs to 14 residues. Germline lookup yields CDR1 LNHDA and CDR2 SQIVND (reference sequence). J was trimmed by 3 bases and V by 6 bases; bases with no gene match: 5.